A single T cell receptor beta chain is shown here with its context. This specimen comes from a study of shared clonotypes between healthy human individuals. Study-wide context: For every donor, three CD4 naive, three CD4 memory, two CD8 naive and one CD8 memory plates were used.

Evenly divided among several immunoSEQ plates was the genomic DNA of each subset. Using 200 ng DNA, some 30,000 T cell genomes, the sorted-subset replicate PCRs were run. Assay used: immunoSEQ multiplex PCR; TCRdb lists only in-frame clones, some missing. The sample records some 1 million clones, around 74% being singletons. Caucasian adults residing in Nashville, Tennessee made up all the donors. Looked up from germline, CDR1 is DFQATT and CDR2 is SNEGSKA (reference sequence). CDR3 length: 11 residues. V lost 5 bases and J lost 4, with 6 bases in between. The gene calls are TRBV20-1 and TRBJ1-3; D is unclear. The sequence was collected from a man younger than 30 in good health. Material: memory CD4+ T cells sorted from blood. Subset specified: CD45RA-negative fraction. The CDR3 bases are TGCAGTGCTGAAGAAGGAAACACCATATATTTT. This translates into CSAEEGNTIYF.